Below, one T cell receptor beta chain is given with its context. The record originates from a study of blood T cell repertoires in COVID-19. On the study more broadly: Collection of acute and convalescent COVID-19 samples took place in the United States, Italy and Spain. PBMCs, B-cell-depleted T cells, or T cells were the source of the cDNA or gDNA that made up the material.

Authors' methods: How many nucleated cells were present was estimated from reference gene primer amplification. Sequencing used immunoSEQ multiplex PCR; TCRdb keeps in-frame clones, though not all of them. V, J and clone size are those of that table, while D and trimming were read from the DNA. The sample lists 270,000 or so clones, about four fifths occurring once. The CDR3 runs to 15 residues. In germline, CDR1 is LGHDT, CDR2 YNNKEL (reference sequence). Trimming removed 2 bases at V and 3 bases at J, with 11 bases between. Sample: peripheral blood. This clonotype was obtained from a woman aged 18-29 years with acute or convalescent COVID-19. This chain connects TRBV3-1 (or the pseudogene TRBV3-2) to TRBJ1-5, with a tentative D call TRBD1 (6 bases). The CDR3 nucleotides read TGTGCCAGCAGCCAACTGACAGGCTCCAATCAGCCCCAGCATTTT. Translation gives CASSQLTGSNQPQHF.